This is a list of T cell receptor beta chains from one sample in a study of blood T cell repertoires in COVID-19. Here immunoSEQ multiplex PCR was the method, and the copy in TCRdb shows in-frame clones only, minus some. Of around 230,000 clones detected, 81% appear once; the ten largest clones hold about 9.3%. Material: PBMCs or T cells enriched from blood (not recorded which). These receptors all come from a man aged 35 to 55 who had recovered from COVID-19. The CDR3 runs from the conserved cysteine through the conserved F or W.

TRBJ1-5 | TRBV18 | 22 | CASSPRDYRQYRQGIRNQPQHF
TRBJ1-2 | TRBV11-2 | 13 | CASSKTGPLGYTF
TRBJ2-1 | TRBV9 | 12 | CASTGDGNEQFF
TRBJ2-3 | TRBV27 | 18 | CASSLRRVLADFTDTQYF
TRBJ2-5 | TRBV7-2 | 14 | CASSLYAGQETQYF
TRBJ2-7 | TRBV9 | 14 | CASSVSAGAYEQYF
TRBJ1-2 | TRBV2 | 12 | CASSATGGGYTF
TRBJ2-2 | TRBV19 | 15 | CASSVDRPWPGELFF
TRBJ2-5 | TRBV7-2 | 14 | CASSRQGLKETQYF
TRBJ2-4 | TRBV19 | 18 | CASSKRSGNNVKANIQYF
TRBJ1-5 | TRBV12-5 | 14 | CASGLAPTGQPQHF
TRBJ2-7 | TRBV2 | 15 | CASSPQTGAADEQYF
TRBJ1-4 | TRBV6-5 | 14 | CASGYGTGDEKLFF
TRBJ1-4 | TRBV5-4 | 13 | CASSSWDTEKLFF
TRBJ2-2 | TRBV7-2 | 15 | CASSAVKGYTGELFF
TRBJ2-7 | TRBV27 | 14 | CASSLGTSGTEQYF
TRBJ1-1 | TRBV3-1/TRBV3-2 | 14 | CASSQAASGTEAFF
TRBJ1-1 | TRBV12-3/TRBV12-4 | 13 | CASSLAGGTEAFF
TRBJ2-7 | TRBV3-1/TRBV3-2 | 14 | CASSLRTGSYEQYF
TRBJ1-1 | TRBV12-3/TRBV12-4 | 12 | CASSPGGSEAFF
TRBJ1-1 | TRBV5-6 | 15 | CASNSAGGTNTEAFF
TRBJ1-6 | TRBV5-1 | 16 | CASSPNWGTVNSPLHF
TRBJ1-4 | TRBV24-1 | 16 | CATFGGRTGVNEKLFF
TRBJ2-5 | TRBV7-6 | 11 | CASSFRRIQYF
TRBJ2-3 | TRBV11-2 | 16 | CASSKRLAGDTDTQYF
TRBJ1-5 | TRBV19 | 13 | CASTPGTGQPQHF
TRBJ1-2 | TRBV6-1 | 15 | CASSEMREGVYGYTF
TRBJ1-3 | TRBV12-3/TRBV12-4 | 13 | CASSSTGKGTIYF
TRBJ2-5 | TRBV19 | 15 | CASSIDGVGGETQYF
TRBJ2-7 | TRBV19 | 13 | CASSRTSVGEQYF
TRBJ1-2 | TRBV5-4 | 19 | CASSLEGGLAKILTYGYTF
TRBJ2-5 | TRBV6-1 | 17 | CASSEARLLAESETQYF
TRBJ1-2 | TRBV29-1 | 14 | CSATAGTEYYGYTF
TRBJ1-1 | TRBV6-6 | 13 | CASVTKGGAEAFF
TRBJ2-2 | TRBV7-2 | 12 | CASSTRSGELFF
TRBJ1-2 | TRBV24-1 | 13 | CATSDSPGHGYTF
TRBJ1-3 | TRBV7-6 | 14 | CASSPGGSGNTIYF
TRBJ1-4 | TRBV30 | 13 | CAWSRGGDEKLFF
TRBJ1-2 | TRBV12-5 | 13 | CASGLVPPGGYTF
TRBJ2-7 | TRBV7-2 | 15 | CASSLGLAGGGEQYF
TRBJ2-2 | TRBV10-3 | 16 | CAISEPRQGAGGELFF
TRBJ1-6 | TRBV5-4 | 15 | CASHAGGSGNSPLHF
TRBJ1-1 | TRBV5-1 | 15 | CASSPRGGENTEAFF
TRBJ2-5 | TRBV3-1/TRBV3-2 | 13 | CASTHRGSETQYF
TRBJ1-1 | TRBV29-1 | 11 | CSAHRGGEAFF
TRBJ1-5 | TRBV9 | 15 | CASSVGSGGNQPQHF
TRBJ2-7 | TRBV15 | 16 | CATSILPGQKSYEQYF
TRBJ2-1 | TRBV29-1 | 13 | CSVVGTNYNEQFF
TRBJ1-3 | TRBV19 | 17 | CASSTQGQFLSGNTIYF
TRBJ2-7 | TRBV7-6 | 16 | CASSLEGLAGVYEQYF
TRBJ1-2 | TRBV14 | 15 | CASSQESYGRYGYTF